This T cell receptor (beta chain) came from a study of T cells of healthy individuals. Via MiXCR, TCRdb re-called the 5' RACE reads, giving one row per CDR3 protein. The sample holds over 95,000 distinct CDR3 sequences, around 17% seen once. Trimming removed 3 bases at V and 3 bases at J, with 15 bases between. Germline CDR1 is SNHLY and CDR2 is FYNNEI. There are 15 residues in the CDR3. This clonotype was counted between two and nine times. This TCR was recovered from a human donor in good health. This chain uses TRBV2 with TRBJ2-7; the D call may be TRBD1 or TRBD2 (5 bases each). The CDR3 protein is CASSEFPGQLYEQYF. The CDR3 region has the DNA TGTGCCAGCAGTGAGTTCCCGGGGCAGCTCTACGAGCAGTACTTC.